This T cell receptor beta chain was retrieved from a study of CD8 T cells in ankylosing spondylitis. V shed 3 bases and J 5 bases; nucleotides not matched to a gene: 4. This CDR3 is 14 amino acids long. CDR1 SGHKS and CDR2 YYEKEE come from the germline V gene (reference sequence). Quantitative molecular-barcoded 5'-RACE generated the TCR beta libraries. TCRdb re-derived calls from the 5' RACE reads in MiXCR, one entry per CDR3 protein. Counted here are fewer than 450,000 distinct CDR3 sequences, 15% to 20% occurring once; the ten biggest clones make up approximately 1%. This clonotype was picked up many times. Its specificity is unknown. General study results and limits: Reactive arthritis synovial fluid and blood previously showed some of these motif variants. A TCR beta motif made of several highly homologous variants seemed typical of ankylosing spondylitis blood.

This chain uses TRBV5-5 with TRBJ1-5; 8 positions agree with TRBD1. This TCR derives from a male donor with ankylosing spondylitis. The specimen sequenced was blood, either unsorted or a sorted T cell fraction (not recorded which). In DNA form, the CDR3 reads TGTGCCAGCAGCTCTGGACAGGGCGATCAGCCCCAGCATTTT. It codes for CASSSGQGDQPQHF.